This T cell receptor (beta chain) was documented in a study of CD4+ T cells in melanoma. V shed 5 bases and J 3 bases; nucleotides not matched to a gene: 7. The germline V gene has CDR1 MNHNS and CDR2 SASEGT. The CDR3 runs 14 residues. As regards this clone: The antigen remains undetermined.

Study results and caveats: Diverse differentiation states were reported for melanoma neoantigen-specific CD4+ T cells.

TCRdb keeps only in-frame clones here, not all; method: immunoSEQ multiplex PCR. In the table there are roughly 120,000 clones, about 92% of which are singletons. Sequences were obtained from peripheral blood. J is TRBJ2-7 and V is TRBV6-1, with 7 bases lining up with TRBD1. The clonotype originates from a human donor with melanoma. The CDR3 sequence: CASSLDRSSYEQYF. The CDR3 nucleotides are TGTGCCAGCAGTCTGGACAGGTCCAGCTACGAGCAGTACTTC.